This T cell receptor (beta chain) was sequenced during a study of T cell repertoires in cytomegalovirus infection. This clonotype was picked up many times. Its antigen is unknown. TCRdb re-called the reads through MiXCR, storing one row per CDR3 protein. The sample lists about 500,000 distinct CDR3 sequences, 30% to 40% occurring once. Germline V CDR1 and CDR2: MNHEY, SVGEGT. The CDR3 extends over 14 amino acids. V was pared by 0 bases and J by 5 bases, with 10 bases between. Specimen: cultured PBMCs, collected from culture after CMV antigen stimulation. The TCR originated in a human donor in good health (CMV status not recorded). Some clones in this sample may be carry-over from other donors' samples. This chain joins TRBV6-2 or TRBV6-3 and TRBJ1-1, with D hard to call. CDR3 residues: CASSYSSYGTEAFF. The CDR3 DNA reads TGTGCCAGCAGTTACTCGAGCTATGGGACTGAAGCTTTCTTT.